This TCR beta chain was identified during a study of beta chain features in type 1 diabetes (dated by TCRdb to about 2018). General notes on the study: Mean age, gender distribution, total cell number and subset yield were not different between patients and healthy donors. The study compared the TCRB repertoires of sorted circulating CD4+ T cell subsets in recently diagnosed type 1 diabetes patients with those in matched healthy donors. A total of around 110,000,000 sorted cells were examined across all samples, and RNA yield correlated strongly with the number of cells per subset. Regulatory and stem cell-like memory subsets were isolated from only 8 patients and roughly eight healthy donors, whereas naive and central memory subsets came from all 28 donors. Findings and caveats that apply to the study as a whole: Because cDNA was sequenced instead of genomic DNA, activated cells with high expression could be over-represented, although the groups did not differ in activation or CD3 levels. Naive, central memory and regulatory TCRB repertoires appeared to be more similar among patients than among healthy donors. HLA sub-analyses involved small numbers of individuals, so any influence of HLA type on TCRB rearrangement remained unresolved. In all four CD4+ subsets, TCRB CDR3 length was moderately but significantly shorter in type 1 diabetes patients. At VDJ recombination sites, patients with type 1 diabetes made fewer insertions and deleted more nucleotides, a pattern implying thymic rearrangement abnormalities. PCR might favor shorter templates, but patient and control samples were amplified and corrected together, so any skew would affect both groups equally.

The entire isolated RNA was reverse transcribed using the High Capacity cDNA Reverse Transcription Kit, and thus expressed TCRB transcripts were sequenced. Deep immunoSEQ sequencing was applied to naive, central memory and regulatory T cell samples, giving an average of roughly 3.5 million total reads per sample. Sorted cells were lysed in RLT buffer, and RNA was extracted using DNase-treated RNeasy Micro or Mini kits according to cell number. Each cell subset was processed on its own to prevent cross-contamination, while patient and healthy donor samples were processed together. TCRB sequences were amplified from cDNA with the immunoSEQ multiplex PCR, producing 87-bp fragments spanning the CDR3 region. The amplicons were sequenced using the Illumina HiSeq platform. Under the source paper's analysis protocol: Synthetic template baselines were used to correct PCR bias computationally, reads within Hamming distance 2 were collapsed together, and singletons that could not be merged were discarded. By aligning reads against IMGT, V, D and J genes, CDR3 length, and insertions or deletions at six rearrangement sites were assigned. Clonotype counts were normalized to sorted cell number within each subset before computing true diversity and Gini coefficients with the tcR R package. The overlap coefficient, calculated on TCRB nucleotide sequences, was used to quantify repertoire sharing. Out-of-frame TCRB sequences from naive cells were analyzed to stand in for the pre-selection repertoire. In its TCRdb copy, this immuneACCESS table keeps in-frame sequences only and misses some clones. Where compared with another copy, unresolved V genes explain less than half of these, and the others have no known cause. D and trimming come from the DNA, and the V and J calls and clone size come from that table. A total of about 710,000 clones appear in this sample, about 14% of them only once. The ten largest clones take up approximately 0.039% of the sample.

From each donor, a single peripheral blood sample of about 100 mL on average was drawn into heparinised tubes. Naive, central memory, regulatory and stem cell-like memory CD4+ T cells were sorted on a BD FACSAria II using a panel including CD45RO, CCR7, CD25, CD127, CD95 and CD27. Purity was above 95% for every sorted population. Right away, PBMCs were isolated by Lymphoprep density gradient centrifugation and were stained directly, with no culture step. So that batch effects would be minimized, each experiment stained and sorted samples in pairs, pairing one healthy donor with one patient. This clone was observed a few times. Its recognized antigen is unknown. Base qualities were left out, and no much larger clone turns up one base away. This TCR came from a man younger than 35 with type 1 diabetes. The material sequenced was naive CD4+ T cells from blood. Taken with the paper, the label for cell subset or site translates to: true naive CD4+ T cells.

The DNA is as follows: TGTGCCAGCAGTGACAGTCCGGGGAGTTACGAGCAGTACTTC. Its coded protein is CASSDSPGSYEQYF. In this chain, TRBV2 is recombined with TRBJ2-7; TRBD2 is a weak D gene call, 5 bases matching. Trimming removed 3 bases from V and 4 bases from J, leaving 13 bases between the germline ends. CDR1 SNHLY and CDR2 FYNNEI were looked up in the germline V gene. The CDR3 measures 14 amino acids from cysteine to phenylalanine. Of the read, only the CDR3 DNA is kept; its 42 bases are in frame from base 1.